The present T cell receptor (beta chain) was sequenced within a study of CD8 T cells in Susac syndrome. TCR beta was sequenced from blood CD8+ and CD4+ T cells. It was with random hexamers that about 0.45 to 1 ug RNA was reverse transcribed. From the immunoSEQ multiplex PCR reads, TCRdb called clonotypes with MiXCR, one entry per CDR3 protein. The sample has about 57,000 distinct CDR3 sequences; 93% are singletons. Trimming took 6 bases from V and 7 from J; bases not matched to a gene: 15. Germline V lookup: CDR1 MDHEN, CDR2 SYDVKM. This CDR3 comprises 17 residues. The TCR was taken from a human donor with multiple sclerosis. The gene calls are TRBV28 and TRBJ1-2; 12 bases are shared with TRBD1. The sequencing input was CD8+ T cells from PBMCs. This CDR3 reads CASSLLPPGQGAPGYTF. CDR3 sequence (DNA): TGTGCCAGCAGCCTGCTCCCCCCGGGACAGGGGGCGCCTGGCTACACCTTC.